The 17 T cell receptor beta chains below were found in one sample sequenced in a study of cytomegalovirus exposure and HLA in healthy donors. 13 Jbeta primers and 60 Vbeta primers were used for the PCR. Here immunoSEQ multiplex PCR was the method, and the copy in TCRdb shows in-frame clones only, minus some. The repertoire includes about 160,000 clones, 79% of them detected once, and about 3.7% sits in the top ten. Sequencing was done on a sample of PBMCs. The receptors come from a human donor in good health.

The chain combines TRBV18 with TRBJ2-6, with no clear D. In germline, CDR1 is KGHSH, CDR2 LQKENI. This CDR3 contains 16 residues. V lost 1 base, J lost 0 bases, and 7 bases lay in between. CDR3 sequence: CASSPLRSSGANVLTF. CDR3 in DNA: TGTGCCAGCTCACCACTCAGATCCTCTGGGGCCAACGTCCTGACTTTC.

The chain joins TRBV6-5 to TRBJ1-4; 7 bases are a match to TRBD1. Looked up from germline, CDR1 is MNHEY and CDR2 is SVGAGI. Trimming at V came to 2 bases and at J to 7 bases, leaving 7 bases not matched to a gene. This CDR3 is built from 15 residues. The CDR3 DNA reads as TGTGCCAGCAGTTACGGAGGGGGCGAGGGTGAAAAACTGTTTTTT. It is translated as CASSYGGGEGEKLFF.

This rearrangement joins TRBV6-5 to TRBJ1-1; no reliable D call. Germline CDR1 reads MNHEY; CDR2 reads SVGAGI. The CDR3 sequence is 14 residues long. The germline V and J ends were trimmed by 2 bases and 3 bases, with 10 bases remaining between them. The CDR3 sequence is CASSYRLADTEAFF. CDR3 sequence (DNA): TGTGCCAGCAGTTACAGATTAGCGGACACTGAAGCTTTCTTT.

This clone was observed a single time. The V call is TRBV28, the J call TRBJ2-7, with a tentative D call TRBD2 (6 bases). The CDR3 extends over 15 amino acids. Germline V gene data show CDR1 as MDHEN and CDR2 as SYDVKM. Trimming removed 6 bases from V and 2 bases from J, with 17 bases in between. The CDR3 loop reads CASSPRGTFPYEQYF. In DNA form, the CDR3 reads TGTGCCAGCAGCCCCCGGGGGACCTTTCCCTACGAGCAGTACTTC. Supplemented by reference TRBV28 and TRBJ2-7, the full variable domain reads DVKVTQSSRYLVKRTGEKVFLECVQDMDHENMFWYRQDPGLGLRLIYFSYDVKMKEKGDIPEGYSVSREKKERFSLILESASTNQTSMYLCASSPRGTFPYEQYFGPGTRLTVT.

The chain carries TRBV5-1 and TRBJ2-7, with 10 bases that match TRBD1. The trim removed 0 bases at V and 6 bases at J, leaving 3 bases unmatched. The CDR3 runs to 14 residues. The V gene's germline CDR1 is SGHRS and CDR2 YFSETQ. In nucleotides, the CDR3 is TGCGCCAGCAGCTTGGGGGACAGGGGAAGCGAGCAGTACTTC. It encodes CASSLGDRGSEQYF.

The chain links TRBV4-1 to TRBJ1-2; no clear D. The CDR3 covers 15 residues. V was pared by 4 bases and J by 2 bases, with 14 bases between. Germline-derived CDR1 and CDR2 are MGHRA and YSYEKL. CDR3 nucleotide sequence: TGCGCCAGCAGCCGGGGAGGACTCTACAACTATGGCTACACCTTC. Its translation is CASSRGGLYNYGYTF.

The chain carries TRBV9 and TRBJ1-2; unclear D gene. The germline gives CDR1 SGDLS, CDR2 YYNGEE. The ends were cut back, 4 bases at V and 4 bases at J, with 20 bases in the middle. The CDR3 is 16 residues long. The CDR3 here is CASSTRRSDGFYGYTF. The CDR3 DNA is TGTGCCAGCAGCACTCGAAGGAGTGACGGATTCTATGGCTACACCTTC.

The rearrangement links TRBV6-5 to TRBJ2-7; D may be TRBD1 (6 bases). CDR3 length: 15 residues. The V end lost 5 bases, the J end lost 4 bases, and 18 bases lay between the germline ends. Germline lookup yields CDR1 MNHEY and CDR2 SVGAGI. CDR3 coding DNA: TGTGCCAGCAGTCGTACCGAACAACAGGGATACGAGCAGTACTTC. Its protein is CASSRTEQQGYEQYF.

The chain joins TRBV4-1 to TRBJ2-1; 8 bases are a match to TRBD2. Germline trimming cut 1 base from V and 10 bases from J; bases unmatched to any gene: 15. Germline V lookup: CDR1 MGHRA, CDR2 YSYEKL. The CDR3 sequence is 17 residues long. CDR3 coding DNA: TGCGCCAGCAGCCAAGCGTCTTGGGCGGGAGGAGGATCCGAGCAGTTCTTC. Encoded protein: CASSQASWAGGGSEQFF.

The chain employs TRBV27 and TRBJ2-2; 14 bases align to TRBD2. This CDR3 comprises 19 residues. J was trimmed by 1 base and V by 2 bases; bases with no gene match: 6. Germline V gene lookup returns CDR1 MNHEY and CDR2 SMNVEV (reference sequence). CDR3 sequence (DNA): TGTGCCAGCAGTTTAGGGGGACTAGCGGGGGACTGGAACACCGGGGAGCTGTTTTTT. Residues: CASSLGGLAGDWNTGELFF.

This chain's CDR3 is CAARRGSGEQFF. The CDR3 region has the DNA TGTGCCGCCCGGAGGGGATCGGGTGAGCAGTTCTTC. The genes are TRBV6-1 and TRBJ2-1, with D perhaps TRBD2 (6 bases). The CDR3 contains 12 residues. The V gene's germline CDR1 is MNHNS and CDR2 SASEGT. V shed 11 bases and J shed 9 bases, with 17 bases lying between them.

This clone was seen only a few times. The rearrangement uses TRBV4-1 and TRBJ2-2, with 7 bases lining up with TRBD2. The ends lost 2 bases at V and 1 base at J; junction bases unmatched: 7. Germline lookup yields CDR1 MGHRA and CDR2 YSYEKL. This CDR3 is 17 amino acids long. Here the CDR3 reads CASSQQNERGNTGELFF. CDR3 nucleotides: TGCGCCAGCAGCCAACAGAATGAGCGGGGGAACACCGGGGAGCTGTTTTTT.

The CDR3 loop reads CASSTGLEQETQYF. Here the CDR3 DNA reads TGTGCCAGTAGTACGGGACTAGAACAAGAGACCCAGTACTTC. The rearrangement uses TRBV19 and TRBJ2-5; 8 positions match TRBD2. CDR1 and CDR2 from the germline V gene are LNHDA and SQIVND (reference sequence). The trim removed 4 bases at V and 2 bases at J, leaving 3 bases unmatched. The CDR3 length is 14 residues. Filled out from reference TRBV19 and TRBJ2-5, the complete variable domain reads DGGITQSPKYLFRKEGQNVTLSCEQNLNHDAMYWYRQDPGQGLRLIYYSQIVNDFQKGDIAEGYSVSREKKESFPLTVTSAQKNPTAFYLCASSTGLEQETQYFGPGTRLLVL.

The chain joins TRBV25-1 to TRBJ2-1; 8 nucleotides agree with TRBD1. The CDR3 sequence is 15 residues long. Germline trimming cut 5 bases from V and 3 bases from J; bases unmatched to any gene: 6. CDR1 MGHDK and CDR2 SYGVNS come from the germline V gene. CDR3 region: CASSITGGNYNEQFF. In DNA, the CDR3 is TGTGCCAGCAGTATAACAGGGGGGAACTACAATGAGCAGTTCTTC.

This chain uses TRBV6-5 with TRBJ2-3, with 7 bases that match TRBD2. Germline lookup yields CDR1 MNHEY and CDR2 SVGAGI. CDR3 size: 15 residues. V shed 2 bases and J 0 bases; nucleotides not matched to a gene: 2. The DNA for the CDR3 is TGTGCCAGCAGTTACCTCGGGGGGAGCACAGATACGCAGTATTTT. Its protein product is CASSYLGGSTDTQYF.

The chain joins TRBV5-5 to TRBJ1-2, with a weak D call TRBD1 (6 bases). The germline V gene encodes CDR1 SGHKS and CDR2 YYEKEE (reference sequence). V was pared by 2 bases and J by 8 bases, with 19 bases between. The CDR3 runs 15 residues. CDR3 loop: CASSFWGGWYWGYTF. The CDR3 DNA reads TGTGCCAGCAGCTTTTGGGGGGGCTGGTATTGGGGCTACACCTTC.

The rearrangement joins TRBV6-1 to TRBJ2-7, with 8 bases lining up with TRBD2. In germline, CDR1 is MNHNS, CDR2 SASEGT. The V and J ends lost 7 bases and 0 bases, in that order; junction bases with no gene match: 8. The CDR3 has 15 residues. The DNA of the CDR3 is TGTGCCAGCACCCTCGGGGGGGCAAGCTCCTACGAGCAGTACTTC. It is translated as CASTLGGASSYEQYF.